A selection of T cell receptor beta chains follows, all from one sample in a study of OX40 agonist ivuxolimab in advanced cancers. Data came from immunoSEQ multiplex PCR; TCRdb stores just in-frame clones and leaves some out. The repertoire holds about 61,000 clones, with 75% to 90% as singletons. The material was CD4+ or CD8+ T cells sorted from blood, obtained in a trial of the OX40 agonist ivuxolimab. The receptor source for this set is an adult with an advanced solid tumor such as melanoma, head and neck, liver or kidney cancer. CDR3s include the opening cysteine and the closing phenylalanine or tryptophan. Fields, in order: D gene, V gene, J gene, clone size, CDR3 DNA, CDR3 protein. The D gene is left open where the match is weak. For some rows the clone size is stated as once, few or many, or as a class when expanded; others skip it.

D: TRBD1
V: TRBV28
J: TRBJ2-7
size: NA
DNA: TGTGCCAGCAGTTCTGGGACAGGCGGACACTACGAGCAGTACTTC
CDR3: CASSSGTGGHYEQYF

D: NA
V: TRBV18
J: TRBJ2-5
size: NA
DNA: TGTGCCAGCTCACCAGGACGGCAAGAGACCCAGTACTTC
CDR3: CASSPGRQETQYF

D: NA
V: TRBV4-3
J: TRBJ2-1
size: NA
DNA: TGCGCCAGCAGCCAAGAACCCCTACGTCCCTACAATGAGCAGTTCTTC
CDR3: CASSQEPLRPYNEQFF

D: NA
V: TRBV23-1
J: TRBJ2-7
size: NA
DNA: TGCGCCAGCAGCCGCCATCGGACTAAACCCGTCGCCAATTTCGAGCAGTACTTC
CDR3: CASSRHRTKPVANFEQYF

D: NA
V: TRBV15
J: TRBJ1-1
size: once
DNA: TGTGCCACCAGCAGAGATGACGTGAGCATGAACACTGAAGCTTTCTTT
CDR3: CATSRDDVSMNTEAFF

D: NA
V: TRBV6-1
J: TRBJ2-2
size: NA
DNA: TGTGCCAGCAGTGACCCGAACACCGGGGAGCTGTTTTTT
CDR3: CASSDPNTGELFF

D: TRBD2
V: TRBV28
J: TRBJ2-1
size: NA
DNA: TGTGCCAGCAGTGACCGGGGTAGCGGGAGCTCGATGTCCTACAATGAGCAGTTCTTC
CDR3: CASSDRGSGSSMSYNEQFF

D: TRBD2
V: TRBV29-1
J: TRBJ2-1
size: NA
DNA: TGCAGCGTTGCCCCGGGACTAGCGGGGCTCAATGAGCAGTTCTTC
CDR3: CSVAPGLAGLNEQFF

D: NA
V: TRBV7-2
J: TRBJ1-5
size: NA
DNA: TGTGCCAGCAGCTTAGCGGGGGGCAGTAGCAATCAGCCCCAGCATTTT
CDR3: CASSLAGGSSNQPQHF

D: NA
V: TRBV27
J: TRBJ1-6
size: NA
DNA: TGTGCCAGCAGTTGGCAGGGTGGTAGAGGATTCCACTTT
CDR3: CASSWQGGRGFHF

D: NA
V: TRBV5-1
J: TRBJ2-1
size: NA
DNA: TGCGCCAGCAGTCACAACAGCAGGGGCGTCTACAATGAGCAGTTCTTC
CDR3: CASSHNSRGVYNEQFF

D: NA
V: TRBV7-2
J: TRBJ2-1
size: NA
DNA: TGTGCCAGCAGCCCCACGGTTATGTCCTACAATGAGCAGTTCTTC
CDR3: CASSPTVMSYNEQFF

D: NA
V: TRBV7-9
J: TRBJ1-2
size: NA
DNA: TGTGCCAGCACTCCGAGGGGGTCTAACTATGGCTACACCTTC
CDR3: CASTPRGSNYGYTF

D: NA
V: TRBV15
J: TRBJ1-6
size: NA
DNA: TGTGCCACCAGCCGCCGTGCGGGGGGGATCACCTATAATTCACCCCTCCACTTT
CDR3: CATSRRAGGITYNSPLHF

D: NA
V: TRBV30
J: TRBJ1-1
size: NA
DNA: TGTGCCTGGAGTAGGATGAACACTGAAGCTTTCTTT
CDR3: CAWSRMNTEAFF

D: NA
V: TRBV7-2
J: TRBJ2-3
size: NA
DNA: TGTGCCAGCAGCCCCTCTGGATCACGGACAGATACGCAGTATTTT
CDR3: CASSPSGSRTDTQYF

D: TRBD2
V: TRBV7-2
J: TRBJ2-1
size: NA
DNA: TGTGCCAGCAGCTCGACTAGCGGGAGGCTGGGTGAGCAGTTCTTC
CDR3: CASSSTSGRLGEQFF

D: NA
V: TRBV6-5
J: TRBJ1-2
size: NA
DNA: TGTGCCAGCAGTATAGACAGCAACTATGGCTACACCTTC
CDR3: CASSIDSNYGYTF

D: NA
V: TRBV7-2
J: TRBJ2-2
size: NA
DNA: TGTGCCAGCAGCAAGGGTTCTTCGGGGGAGCTGTTTTTT
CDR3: CASSKGSSGELFF

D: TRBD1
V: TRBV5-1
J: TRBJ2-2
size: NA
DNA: TGCGCCAGCAGCAAGCTGGACAGGGCTGTCAACACCGGGGAGCTGTTTTTT
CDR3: CASSKLDRAVNTGELFF

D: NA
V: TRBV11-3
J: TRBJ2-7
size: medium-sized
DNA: TGTGCCAGCAGCGGGGACGACGGGTTCGAGCAGTACTTC
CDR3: CASSGDDGFEQYF

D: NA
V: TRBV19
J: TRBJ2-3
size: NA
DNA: TGTGCCAGTAGATCGGGGGACTTCGACTCAGATACGCAGTATTTT
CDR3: CASRSGDFDSDTQYF

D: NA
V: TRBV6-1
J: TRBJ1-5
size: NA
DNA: NA
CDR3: CASILAATSNQPQHF

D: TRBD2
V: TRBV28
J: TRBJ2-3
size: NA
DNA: TGTGCCAGCAGTCCCGCGGGGGCAGATACGCAGTATTTT
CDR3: CASSPAGADTQYF

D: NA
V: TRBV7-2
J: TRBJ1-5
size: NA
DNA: TGTGCCAGCAGCTTAGAAGGGGCGAAGGGTCAGCCCCAGCATTTT
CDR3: CASSLEGAKGQPQHF

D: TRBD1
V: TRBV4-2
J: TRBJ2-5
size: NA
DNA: TGTGCCAGCAGCACCCGACAGGGTGTGGGAGAGACCCAGTACTTC
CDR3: CASSTRQGVGETQYF

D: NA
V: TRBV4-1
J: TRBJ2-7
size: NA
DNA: TGCGCCAGCAGCCATGGGGGGCCCGGTTACGAGCAGTACTTC
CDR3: CASSHGGPGYEQYF

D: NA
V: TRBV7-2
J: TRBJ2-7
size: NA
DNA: TGTGCCAGCAGCTTAGCGAGAGGGGGTAACGAGCAGTACTTC
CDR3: CASSLARGGNEQYF

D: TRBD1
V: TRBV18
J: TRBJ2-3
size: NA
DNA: TGTGCCAGCTCAAGTCAGGGGGTTGCCACAGATACGCAGTATTTT
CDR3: CASSSQGVATDTQYF

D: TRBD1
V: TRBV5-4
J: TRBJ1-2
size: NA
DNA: TGTGCCAGCAGCTTATCGGGACAGGGATCTTATGGCTACACCTTC
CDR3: CASSLSGQGSYGYTF

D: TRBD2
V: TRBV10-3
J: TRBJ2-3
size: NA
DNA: TGTGCCATCAGGGGACTAGCGGAAGATACGCAGTATTTT
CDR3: CAIRGLAEDTQYF

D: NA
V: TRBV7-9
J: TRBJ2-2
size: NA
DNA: TGTGCCAGCAGCTTAGCGGAGGGGTGGACCGGGGAGCTGTTTTTT
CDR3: CASSLAEGWTGELFF

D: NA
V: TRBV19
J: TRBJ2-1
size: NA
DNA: TGTGCCAGTAGGAGAGGGGGGGAACCCTACAATGAGCAGTTCTTC
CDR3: CASRRGGEPYNEQFF

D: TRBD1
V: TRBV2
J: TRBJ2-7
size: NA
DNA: TGTGCCAGCAGTGGGGGTCTCGGACAGGTGGATGAGCAGTACTTC
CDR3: CASSGGLGQVDEQYF

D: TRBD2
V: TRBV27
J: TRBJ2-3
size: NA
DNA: TGTGCCAGCAGTTTCATCAGAGAGCCGGGACTAGTGGGGGATACGCAGTATTTT
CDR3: CASSFIREPGLVGDTQYF

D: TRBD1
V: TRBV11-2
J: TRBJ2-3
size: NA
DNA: TGTGCCAGCAGCCTCAGGGGGTCTAGCACAGATACGCAGTATTTT
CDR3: CASSLRGSSTDTQYF

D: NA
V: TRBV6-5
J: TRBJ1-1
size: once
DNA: TGTGCCAGCAGGTACAGGGCTTTGGGCACTGAAGCTTTCTTT
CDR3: CASRYRALGTEAFF

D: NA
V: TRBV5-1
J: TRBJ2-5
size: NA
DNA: TGCGCCAGCAGCTTGGGCTTCGGGGTCCCACAAGAGACCCAGTACTTC
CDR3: CASSLGFGVPQETQYF

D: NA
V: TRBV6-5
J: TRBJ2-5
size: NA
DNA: TGTGCCAGCAGTTCCCCGAAGGTTAAAGAGACCCAGTACTTC
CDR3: CASSSPKVKETQYF